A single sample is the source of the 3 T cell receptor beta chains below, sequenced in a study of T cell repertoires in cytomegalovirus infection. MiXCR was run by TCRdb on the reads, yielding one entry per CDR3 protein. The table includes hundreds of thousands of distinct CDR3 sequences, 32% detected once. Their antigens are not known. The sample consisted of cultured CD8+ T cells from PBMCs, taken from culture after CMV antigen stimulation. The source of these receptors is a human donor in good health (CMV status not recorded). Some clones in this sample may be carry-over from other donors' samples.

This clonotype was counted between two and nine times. CDR3 amino acids: CSAPFPSGVPETQYF. CDR3 coding DNA: TGCAGTGCTCCCTTCCCTAGCGGGGTGCCAGAGACCCAGTACTTC. The chain has TRBV20-1 and TRBJ2-5; TRBD2 aligns across 9 bases. Germline CDR1 is DFQATT and CDR2 is SNEGSKA (reference sequence). Germline trimming cut 5 bases from V and 4 bases from J; bases unmatched to any gene: 11. This CDR3 spans 15 amino acids.

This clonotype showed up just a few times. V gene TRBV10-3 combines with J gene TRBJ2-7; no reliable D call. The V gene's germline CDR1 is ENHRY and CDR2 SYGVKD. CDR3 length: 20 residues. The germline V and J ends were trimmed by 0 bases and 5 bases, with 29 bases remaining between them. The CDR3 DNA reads TGTGCCATCAGTGAGTCTCTCTCGTCTAGTAGGGAAAGTCTTGAAGACGAGCAGTACTTC. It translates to CAISESLSSSRESLEDEQYF.

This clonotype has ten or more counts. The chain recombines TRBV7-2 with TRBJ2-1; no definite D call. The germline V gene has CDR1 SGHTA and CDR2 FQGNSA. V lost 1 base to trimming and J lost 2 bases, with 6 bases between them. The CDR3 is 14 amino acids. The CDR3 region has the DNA TGTGCCAGCAGCTTAGGAGTTACCTACAATGAGCAGTTCTTC. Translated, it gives CASSLGVTYNEQFF.